These 29 T cell receptor beta chains were sequenced from one sample in a study of blood T cell repertoires in COVID-19. Profiled with immunoSEQ multiplex PCR; TCRdb holds only in-frame clones, not every one. There are around 170,000 clones in the sample; around four fifths occur only once, and approximately 6.1% lies in the top ten. Input material: peripheral blood. Source of these receptors: a middle-aged woman with acute or convalescent COVID-19.

The chain uses TRBV6-5 and TRBJ2-3, with 10 positions matching TRBD2. CDR1 is MNHEY and CDR2 is SVGAGI in the germline V gene. The CDR3 has 14 amino acids. With 6 bases clipped from V and 5 bases from J, the junction kept 5 bases outside the gene matches. The CDR3 nucleotides are TGTGCCAGCAGCAAAGCGGGGGGGAGAGATACGCAGTATTTT. Encoded protein: CASSKAGGRDTQYF.

The rearrangement links TRBV30 to TRBJ1-2, with a tentative D call TRBD1 (5 bases). This CDR3 has 18 amino acids. The germline V and J ends were trimmed by 2 bases and 6 bases, with 28 bases remaining between them. Germline V gene sequence: CDR1 GTSNPN, CDR2 SVGIG (reference sequence). DNA of the CDR3: TGTGCCTGGAGTAGTTTTGTTCGGAACGCCGGGGGATCGGATGGCTACACCTTC. Translation gives CAWSSFVRNAGGSDGYTF. The full variable domain, in which reference TRBV30 and TRBJ1-2 provide the parts outside the CDR3, is SQTIHQWPATLVQPVGSPLSLECTVEGTSNPNLYWYRQAAGRGLQLLFYSVGIGQISSEVPQNLSASRPQDRQFILSSKKLLLSDSGFYLCAWSSFVRNAGGSDGYTFGSGTRLTVV.

V gene TRBV5-1 combines with J gene TRBJ2-7; D may be TRBD2 (5 bases). The CDR3 contains 13 residues. Germline V gene lookup returns CDR1 SGHRS and CDR2 YFSETQ. The ends were cut back, 4 bases at V and 4 bases at J, with 12 bases in the middle. The CDR3 loop reads CASSTGLGYEQYF. CDR3 nucleotide sequence: TGCGCCAGCAGCACCGGACTCGGTTACGAGCAGTACTTC.

The sample holds many counts of this clone. CDR3 in DNA: TGTGCCAGTAGTATAGGGGGAGGGCGGGACATTCAGTACTTC. This gives the protein CASSIGGGRDIQYF. J is TRBJ2-4 and V is TRBV19; TRBD2 matches at 7 bases. Trimming removed 1 base from V and 8 bases from J; junction bases left unmatched: 5. Germline loops: CDR1 LNHDA, CDR2 SQIVND (reference sequence). This CDR3 contains 14 residues. Based on the CDR3 plus reference TRBV19 and TRBJ2-4, the full variable domain is DGGITQSPKYLFRKEGQNVTLSCEQNLNHDAMYWYRQDPGQGLRLIYYSQIVNDFQKGDIAEGYSVSREKKESFPLTVTSAQKNPTAFYLCASSIGGGRDIQYFGAGTRLSVL.

This CDR3 is CAISEFLDPPFF. The CDR3 nucleotides read TGTGCCATCAGTGAGTTCCTAGACCCCCCGTTCTTC. This sequence joins TRBV10-3 and TRBJ2-1; D is unclear. Trimming pared 1 base from V and 15 bases from J, leaving 13 bases between. The CDR3 runs 12 residues. Germline V lookup: CDR1 ENHRY, CDR2 SYGVKD.

This chain joins TRBV5-4 and TRBJ1-1, with a tentative D call TRBD1 (5 bases). The germline V gene encodes CDR1 SGHNT and CDR2 YYREEE (reference sequence). The CDR3 runs to 16 residues. V dropped 1 base and J dropped 4 bases, with 17 bases sitting between them. CDR3 DNA sequence: TGTGCCAGCAGCTTGCGGGGGGGAAGTTTGGGCACTGAAGCTTTCTTT. Protein product: CASSLRGGSLGTEAFF. Combining the CDR3 with reference TRBV5-4 and TRBJ1-1 gives the whole variable domain ETGVTQSPTHLIKTRGQQVTLRCSSQSGHNTVSWYQQALGQGPQFIFQYYREEENGRGNFPPRFSGLQFPNYSSELNVNALELDDSALYLCASSLRGGSLGTEAFFGQGTRLTVV.

The chain recombines TRBV5-4 with TRBJ1-3; possibly TRBD1 for D (5 bases). V gave up 1 base and J gave up 2 bases, with 13 bases separating them. Per germline, CDR1 SGHNT and CDR2 YYREEE (reference sequence). CDR3 length equals 16 residues. In DNA, the CDR3 is TGTGCCAGCAGCTTGTGGGGGGTCCAGCCTGGAAACACCATATATTTT. Protein: CASSLWGVQPGNTIYF.

J is TRBJ2-5 and V is TRBV5-1, with 7 bases matching TRBD2. V dropped 5 bases and J dropped 4; count of bases not matched to a gene: 2. The CDR3 has 12 amino acids. Germline lookup yields CDR1 SGHRS and CDR2 YFSETQ. CDR3 coding DNA: TGCGCCAGCAGGACGGGGGGAGAGACCCAGTACTTC. This gives the protein CASRTGGETQYF. The whole variable domain, filled in from reference TRBV5-1 and TRBJ2-5, reads KAGVTQTPRYLIKTRGQQVTLSCSPISGHRSVSWYQQTPGQGLQFLFEYFSETQRNKGNFPGRFSGRQFSNSRSEMNVSTLELGDSALYLCASRTGGETQYFGPGTRLLVL.

The chain recombines TRBV11-3 with TRBJ2-5, with D perhaps TRBD2 (6 bases). Germline CDR1 SGHNT, CDR2 YENEEA. The V gene lost 5 bases and the J gene lost 6 bases, with 10 bases spanning the gap. CDR3 length: 12 residues. CDR3 sequence: CASSRGSKTQYF. The CDR3 region has the DNA TGTGCCAGCAGCCGGGGGTCGAAGACCCAGTACTTC.

The chain has TRBV4-1 and TRBJ2-1; 8 bases match TRBD2. The CDR3 is made up of 18 amino acids. The trim removed 1 base at V and 4 bases at J, leaving 12 bases unmatched. In germline, CDR1 is MGHRA, CDR2 YSYEKL. The CDR3 loop reads CASSQGRLIGGGYNEQFF. The CDR3 DNA sequence: TGCGCCAGCAGCCAAGGGAGATTAATTGGCGGGGGGTACAATGAGCAGTTCTTC.

The J gene is TRBJ1-1, the V gene TRBV6-5; the D gene is possibly TRBD1 (6 bases). The V and J ends lost 6 bases and 7 bases respectively, with 15 bases between them. CDR3 length: 13 amino acids. Germline V gene lookup returns CDR1 MNHEY and CDR2 SVGAGI. CDR3 bases: TGTGCCAGCAGATTAGAGGGGGTAGGTGAAGCTTTCTTT. This sequence encodes CASRLEGVGEAFF.

CDR3 sequence: CAITLSPGQGPYNSPLHF. CDR3 in DNA: TGTGCCATCACCCTATCCCCGGGACAGGGCCCCTATAATTCACCCCTCCACTTT. The genes are TRBV10-3 and TRBJ1-6, with TRBD1 matching 9 bases. V dropped 7 bases and J dropped 2; count of bases not matched to a gene: 12. The CDR3 loop spans 18 amino acids. Germline V gene sequence: CDR1 ENHRY, CDR2 SYGVKD.

The chain links TRBV5-1 to TRBJ1-1; 7 positions agree with TRBD1. The CDR3 consists of 15 residues. Germline V lookup: CDR1 SGHRS, CDR2 YFSETQ. Trimming removed 2 bases from V and 0 bases from J; junction bases left unmatched: 4. The CDR3 protein is CASSFKDRMNTEAFF. The CDR3 nucleotides read TGCGCCAGCAGCTTTAAGGACAGGATGAACACTGAAGCTTTCTTT.

The chain links TRBV30 to TRBJ1-1, with a tentative D call TRBD1 (6 bases). The CDR3 is made up of 13 amino acids. CDR1 is GTSNPN and CDR2 is SVGIG in the germline V gene (reference sequence). Trimming shortened V by 3 bases and J by 5 bases, and 13 bases separated the two germline ends. In nucleotides, the CDR3 is TGTGCCTGGAGGAAAACAGGGTCTACTGAAGCTTTCTTT. Amino acid sequence: CAWRKTGSTEAFF. Filled out from reference TRBV30 and TRBJ1-1, the complete variable domain reads SQTIHQWPATLVQPVGSPLSLECTVEGTSNPNLYWYRQAAGRGLQLLFYSVGIGQISSEVPQNLSASRPQDRQFILSSKKLLLSDSGFYLCAWRKTGSTEAFFGQGTRLTVV.

The chain links TRBV4-1 to TRBJ2-4, with D possibly matching TRBD2 (6 bases). There are 17 residues in the CDR3. V was pared by 6 bases and J by 2 bases, with 20 bases between. The V gene's germline CDR1 is MGHRA and CDR2 YSYEKL. CDR3: CASSPLLAGRTKNIQYF. In DNA form, the CDR3 reads TGCGCCAGCAGTCCTTTACTAGCCGGACGGACCAAAAACATTCAGTACTTC.

This chain links TRBV20-1 with TRBJ2-1; D is perhaps TRBD2 (5 bases). Germline loops: CDR1 DFQATT, CDR2 SNEGSKA (reference sequence). CDR3 length: 11 residues. Trimming pared 6 bases from V and 12 bases from J, leaving 15 bases between. The CDR3 protein is CSAKLKDWQFF. For the CDR3, the DNA is TGCAGTGCCAAGCTGAAGGACTGGCAGTTCTTC.

The chain is built from TRBV3-1 (or the pseudogene TRBV3-2) and TRBJ1-5, with D perhaps TRBD1 (5 bases). V lost 0 bases and J lost 16, with 13 bases in between. The germline CDR1 and CDR2 sequences are LGHDT and YNNKEL (reference sequence). The CDR3 spans 12 residues. CDR3: CASSQDGGTFHF. CDR3 sequence (DNA): TGTGCCAGCAGCCAAGATGGAGGGACCTTCCATTTT.

This clone was counted between two and nine times. CDR3: CASSLPLSWTASGGYTF. The DNA of the CDR3 is TGTGCCAGCAGTTTGCCCCTAAGCTGGACAGCTTCGGGTGGCTACACCTTC. V is TRBV28 and J is TRBJ1-2; D may be TRBD1 (6 bases). The CDR3 consists of 17 residues. Germline CDR1 MDHEN, CDR2 SYDVKM. Trimming pared 3 bases from V and 7 bases from J, leaving 24 bases between.

This clone was seen only a few times. V and J are TRBV7-8 and TRBJ1-3; TRBD1 matches 10 bases. The CDR3 is made up of 16 amino acids. The V segment lost 7 bases and the J segment 2 bases; nucleotides outside the gene matches: 8. Looked up from germline, CDR1 is SGHVS and CDR2 is FQNEAQ. The CDR3 DNA reads as TGTGCCAGCACTATGACAGGGGGCTTTCCTGGAAACACCATATATTTT. As protein: CASTMTGGFPGNTIYF.

The rearrangement uses TRBV14 and TRBJ2-7, with 7 positions matching TRBD1. The V and J ends lost 3 bases and 9 bases, in that order; junction bases with no gene match: 2. Germline V gives CDR1 SGHDN, CDR2 FVKESK. CDR3 length: 11 amino acids. The CDR3 loop reads CASSQWDRQYF. CDR3 sequence (DNA): TGTGCCAGCAGCCAGTGGGACAGGCAGTACTTC.

CDR3 residues: CSALKAPGGLAKNIQYF. The CDR3, as DNA: TGCAGCGCACTGAAGGCCCCCGGCGGATTAGCCAAAAACATTCAGTACTTC. The V and J genes are TRBV29-1 and TRBJ2-4, with D unresolved. The length of the CDR3 is 17 residues. The germline V and J ends were trimmed by 7 bases and 0 bases, with 22 bases remaining between them. Germline V CDR1 and CDR2: SQVTM, ANQGSEA.

The V call is TRBV29-1, the J call TRBJ2-1; the D gene is possibly TRBD1 (5 bases). This CDR3 has 15 residues. The germline CDR1 and CDR2 sequences are SQVTM and ANQGSEA. Between the trimmed V and J ends, which lost 4 bases and 6 bases, there was a span of 19 bases. The CDR3: CSVGVRAKGLNEQFF. The CDR3 DNA reads TGCAGCGTTGGCGTCCGAGCCAAGGGGCTCAATGAGCAGTTCTTC.

The V and J genes are TRBV4-2 and TRBJ2-1; 11 bases fit TRBD1. The J segment lost 4 bases and the V segment lost 4 bases, leaving 6 bases of the junction unmatched. The CDR3 runs 16 residues. Germline V gene sequence: CDR1 LGHNA, CDR2 YNFKEQ. The CDR3 DNA reads as TGTGCCAGCAGCCGCCTAGGGGACAGGGGGTACAATGAGCAGTTCTTC. It specifies CASSRLGDRGYNEQFF.

J is TRBJ1-2 and V is TRBV30; unclear D gene. The germline V and J ends were trimmed by 2 bases and 4 bases, with 8 bases remaining between them. The germline V gene has CDR1 GTSNPN and CDR2 SVGIG (reference sequence). The CDR3 runs to 12 residues. The CDR3 sequence: CAWSPQFYGYTF. For the CDR3, the DNA is TGTGCCTGGAGTCCCCAGTTCTATGGCTACACCTTC.

The chain joins TRBV27 to TRBJ1-2; maybe TRBD1 (5 bases). The CDR3 is 14 amino acids. The V end lost 8 bases, the J end lost 3 bases, and 16 bases lay between the germline ends. CDR1 is MNHEY and CDR2 is SMNVEV in the germline V gene (reference sequence). The CDR3 DNA reads as TGTGCCAGCGCCGCAATATGGGGGGACTATGGCTACACCTTC. This translates into CASAAIWGDYGYTF.

The rearrangement uses TRBV7-2 and TRBJ2-1, with 9 bases aligning to TRBD2. The CDR3 covers 16 residues. Per germline, CDR1 SGHTA and CDR2 FQGNSA. V was clipped by 5 bases and J by 7 bases; unmatched bases: 12. Here the CDR3 DNA reads TGTGCCAGCAGCCCGTGGGCGACTAGCGGTTCTAATGAGCAGTTCTTC. It yields the protein CASSPWATSGSNEQFF.

V and J are TRBV15 and TRBJ1-1; D is undetermined. V was shortened by 10 bases and J by 6 bases, with 24 bases between the two germline ends. Germline V gene lookup returns CDR1 LNHNV and CDR2 YYDKDF (reference sequence). CDR3 length: 15 residues. In DNA, the CDR3 is TGTGCCAGGTTACCCGACCACCGGGCGGGCCCTGAAGCTTTCTTT. Amino acids: CARLPDHRAGPEAFF.

The chain uses TRBV11-2 and TRBJ2-7; 10 bases match TRBD2. Trimming at V came to 1 base and at J to 3 bases, leaving 3 bases not matched to a gene. This CDR3 has 15 amino acids. Germline CDR1 and CDR2: SGHAT and FQNNGV. Here the CDR3 DNA reads TGTGCCAGCAGCTTAGGGGCTAGCGGGGGCTACGAGCAGTACTTC. Translating it yields CASSLGASGGYEQYF.

This clone was recorded once. The V call is TRBV11-3, the J call TRBJ2-1; 8 nucleotides line up with TRBD2. This CDR3 has 13 residues. Unmatched junction bases numbered 5, after V lost 7 bases and J lost 6 bases. CDR1 and CDR2 from the germline V gene are SGHNT and YENEEA. The DNA for the CDR3 is TGTGCCAGCACAACCGGGGGGGGCAATGAGCAGTTCTTC. It codes for CASTTGGGNEQFF.